This TCR beta chain was retrieved from a study of blood T cell repertoires in COVID-19. Study in general: Acute and convalescent COVID-19 samples came from the United States, Italy and Spain. PBMCs, B-cell-depleted T cells, or T cells provided the cDNA or gDNA that made up the material.

CDR1 is KGHSH and CDR2 is LQKENI in the germline V gene. Trimming took off 3 bases at V and 0 bases at J, with 9 bases between the two ends. The CDR3 length is 15 residues. Authors' data handling: Cell counts per sample came from amplifying reference gene primers. Clones were read by immunoSEQ multiplex PCR, and TCRdb kept only the in-frame ones, dropping some. V and J calls plus clone size are reproduced from that table; the DNA served to infer D and trimming. The data contain about 58,000 clones, 89% of them singletons. The sample was peripheral blood. V usage is TRBV18 and J usage is TRBJ1-3; the D gene is possibly TRBD1 (6 bases). This TCR was recovered from a woman aged 55-69 years with active COVID-19. CDR3 sequence (DNA): TGTGCCAGCTCACCTGGACAGTCCTCTGGAAACACCATATATTTT. This gives the protein CASSPGQSSGNTIYF.